The clone carrying this T cell receptor beta chain was observed a few times. This entry belongs to a study of blood T cell repertoires in COVID-19. Across the whole study: Material from acute and convalescent COVID-19 was sourced from the United States, Italy and Spain. T cells, B-cell-depleted T cells, or PBMCs provided the cDNA or gDNA that served as material.

Some clones are missing from TCRdb's copy, which holds only in-frame ones; the method was immunoSEQ multiplex PCR. This sample has 200,000 to 250,000 clones, with about nine tenths found just once. Germline values: CDR1 LGHNA, CDR2 YNFKEQ. The CDR3 sequence is 14 residues long. V was shortened by 1 base and J by 0 bases, with 7 bases between the two germline ends. This TCR was sampled from a woman in her sixties who had recovered from COVID-19. The chain links TRBV4-2 to TRBJ2-7, with D uncertain. Sequencing used peripheral blood. The CDR3 DNA is TGTGCCAGCAGCCAAGGGCTCGCCTCCTACGAGCAGTACTTC. Protein: CASSQGLASYEQYF.